Listed below are T cell receptor beta chains from one sample, sequenced in a study of T-cell memory formation after mild COVID-19. MiXCR, applied by TCRdb to the 5' RACE reads, yields one record per CDR3 protein. Among about 110,000 distinct CDR3 sequences listed, 18% were seen once. Sequencing was done on a sample of PBMCs or a T cell subset sorted from them (not recorded which). The receptors shown here come from a man aged 18-30 years who had mild COVID-19 (a few samples of this study predate the infection). Cell type and time point are not known. The CDR3 runs from the conserved cysteine through the conserved F or W. A D gene is named only where the DNA matches it firmly. Not all rows give a size; the values are once, few, many and, for expanded clones, a class.

.	TRBV5-1	TRBJ2-7	few	CASGGGTESYEQYF	TGCGCCAGCGGCGGCGGGACAGAATCCTACGAGCAGTACTTC
TRBD2	TRBV20-1	TRBJ2-7	few	CSANLAGGSFSYEQYF	TGCAGTGCAAACCTAGCGGGGGGCTCCTTCTCCTACGAGCAGTACTTC
TRBD2	TRBV5-1	TRBJ2-7	.	CASSPKSGTTIGEQYF	TGCGCCAGCAGCCCAAAATCCGGGACTACTATTGGCGAGCAGTACTTC
TRBD1	TRBV24-1	TRBJ2-2	few	CATRPGQDTGELFF	TGTGCCACCAGACCGGGACAGGACACCGGGGAGCTGTTTTTT
.	TRBV5-1	TRBJ2-6	.	CASSLFQPSGANVLTF	TGCGCCAGCAGCTTGTTCCAGCCCTCTGGGGCCAACGTCCTGACTTTC
.	TRBV25-1	TRBJ1-4	few	CASSEGTANEKLFF	TGTGCCAGCAGTGAGGGTACTGCTAATGAAAAACTGTTTTTT
TRBD2	TRBV12-3/TRBV12-4	TRBJ2-5	few	CASKLSGGKETQYF	TGTGCCAGCAAGCTGAGCGGGGGTAAAGAGACCCAGTACTTC
.	TRBV19	TRBJ1-5	.	CASSPHSGQPQHF	TGTGCCAGTAGTCCCCACTCGGGTCAGCCCCAGCATTTT
.	TRBV12-3/TRBV12-4	TRBJ1-5	few	CASSPRGARGQPQHF	TGTGCCAGCAGTCCCCGGGGGGCTAGGGGTCAGCCCCAGCATTTT
TRBD2	TRBV6-6	TRBJ2-5	once	CASSRRGGRETQYF	TGTGCCAGCAGCCGACGGGGGGGCCGTGAGACCCAGTACTTC
TRBD1	TRBV20-1	TRBJ1-6	many	CSARDGRQGSNSPLHF	TGCAGTGCTAGAGACGGAAGACAGGGATCAAATTCACCCCTCCACTTT
.	TRBV7-2	TRBJ2-6	.	CASSWQVLPGNVLTF	TGTGCCAGCAGCTGGCAGGTCCTTCCCGGCAACGTCCTGACTTTC
.	TRBV12-3/TRBV12-4	TRBJ2-3	few	CASRQTDTQYF	TGTGCCAGCAGGCAGACAGATACGCAGTATTTT
.	TRBV30	TRBJ2-2	.	CACTQGSLTGELFF	TGTGCCTGCACCCAGGGGAGCCTCACCGGGGAGCTGTTTTTT
.	TRBV20-1	TRBJ1-5	.	CSARVGGPRQPQHF	TGCAGTGCTAGAGTTGGGGGCCCCCGACAGCCCCAGCATTTT
.	TRBV12-3/TRBV12-4	TRBJ2-5	many	CASTPGGYQETQYF	TGTGCCAGCACCCCTGGGGGGTACCAAGAGACCCAGTACTTC
.	TRBV7-2	TRBJ1-1	.	CASSPRFLNTEAFF	TGTGCCAGCAGCCCCAGGTTCCTGAACACTGAAGCTTTCTTT
TRBD2	TRBV5-1	TRBJ2-1	.	CASSFQRGGSNEQFF	TGCGCCAGCAGCTTTCAGCGGGGGGGCTCTAATGAGCAGTTCTTC
.	TRBV12-3/TRBV12-4	TRBJ2-2	medium-sized	CASTPNTGELFF	TGTGCCAGCACCCCCAACACCGGGGAGCTGTTTTTT
.	TRBV5-1	TRBJ2-3	many	CASSLVSGGRDTQYF	TGCGCCAGCAGCTTGGTTTCCGGGGGACGGGATACGCAGTATTTT
TRBD1	TRBV18	TRBJ2-1	.	CASSPLRQGAYNEQFF	TGTGCCAGCTCACCGTTACGACAGGGGGCTTACAATGAGCAGTTCTTC
.	TRBV7-2	TRBJ1-1	.	CASSLVAAGGQTEAFF	TGTGCCAGCAGCTTAGTGGCGGCCGGGGGCCAGACTGAAGCTTTCTTT